This T cell receptor (beta chain) was recovered during a study of shared clonotypes between healthy human individuals. Each subset's genomic DNA was shared equally among a number of immunoSEQ plates. The data were produced by immunoSEQ multiplex PCR, yet TCRdb's version contains in-frame clones alone and is incomplete. The sample shows about 2 million clones, approximately 95% of them seen only once. Naive CD8 isolation took CD45RO-negative cells positively selected for CCR7 and excluded terminally differentiated effector memory CD45RA+ cells. The CDR3 runs 16 residues. The trim removed 4 bases at V and 2 bases at J, leaving 9 bases unmatched. CDR1 is SGHDN, CDR2 FVKESK, per germline.

V gene TRBV14 combines with J gene TRBJ2-7; 9 nucleotides agree with TRBD1. This receptor was identified in a man aged 18 to 29 in good health. Sequenced input: naive CD8+ T cells sorted from blood. The CDR3 loop is CASSPRTGAGAYEQYF. The CDR3 DNA reads as TGTGCCAGCAGCCCAAGGACAGGGGCCGGGGCCTACGAGCAGTACTTC.